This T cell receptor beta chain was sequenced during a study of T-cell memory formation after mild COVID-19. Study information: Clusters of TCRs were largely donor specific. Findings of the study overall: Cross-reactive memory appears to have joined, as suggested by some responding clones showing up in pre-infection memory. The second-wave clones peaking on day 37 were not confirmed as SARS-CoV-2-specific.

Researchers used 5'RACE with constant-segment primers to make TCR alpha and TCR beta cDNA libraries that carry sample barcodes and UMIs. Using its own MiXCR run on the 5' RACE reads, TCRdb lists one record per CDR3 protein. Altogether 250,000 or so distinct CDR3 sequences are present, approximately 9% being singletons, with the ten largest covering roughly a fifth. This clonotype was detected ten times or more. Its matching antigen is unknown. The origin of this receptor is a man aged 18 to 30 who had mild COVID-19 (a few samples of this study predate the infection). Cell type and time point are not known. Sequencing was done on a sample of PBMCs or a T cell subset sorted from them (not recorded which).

The CDR3 reads CASSLVGAGELFF. The CDR3 region has the DNA TGCGCCAGCAGCTTGGTGGGGGCCGGGGAGCTGTTTTTT. The rearrangement joins TRBV5-1 to TRBJ2-2, with D possibly being TRBD1 or TRBD2 (5 bases each). The ends were cut back, 0 bases at V and 6 bases at J, with 6 bases in the middle. In germline, CDR1 is SGHRS, CDR2 YFSETQ. The CDR3 is 13 residues long.